One sample yielded the 24 T cell receptor beta chains listed below, sequenced in a study of CD8+ T cells in alopecia areata. Once RNA had been extracted, it was reverse transcribed into cDNA to act as the sequencing template. Assay used: immunoSEQ multiplex PCR; TCRdb lists only in-frame clones, some missing. The sample has more than 110,000 clones; about 60% are singletons. The material sequenced was CD4+ T cells sorted from blood, taken at week 0. These receptors all stem from a human donor with alopecia areata.

The chain links TRBV5-1 to TRBJ1-1, with no clear D. The CDR3 loop spans 13 amino acids. CDR1 SGHRS and CDR2 YFSETQ come from the germline V gene. V was pared by 1 base and J by 2 bases, with 6 bases between. The DNA for the CDR3 is TGCGCCAGCAGCTTGCTTGAAAACACTGAAGCTTTCTTT. It yields the protein CASSLLENTEAFF.

J is TRBJ2-6 and V is TRBV30, with 10 nucleotides matching TRBD2. The germline CDR1 and CDR2 sequences are GTSNPN and SVGIG (reference sequence). V shed 3 bases and J 1 base; nucleotides not matched to a gene: 3. The CDR3 extends over 16 amino acids. The CDR3 region is CAWRLAGASGANVLTF. CDR3 DNA sequence: TGTGCCTGGAGGCTAGCGGGGGCGTCTGGGGCCAACGTCCTGACTTTC. Looking up the rest from reference TRBV30 and TRBJ2-6 gives the full variable domain: SQTIHQWPATLVQPVGSPLSLECTVEGTSNPNLYWYRQAAGRGLQLLFYSVGIGQISSEVPQNLSASRPQDRQFILSSKKLLLSDSGFYLCAWRLAGASGANVLTFGAGSRLTVL.

This chain links TRBV29-1 with TRBJ2-2; the D call may be TRBD1 or TRBD2 (5 bases each). The V and J ends lost 2 bases and 7 bases respectively, with 8 bases between them. This CDR3 has 12 amino acids. Germline V gene sequence: CDR1 SQVTM, CDR2 ANQGSEA. The CDR3 loop is CSVELGVGELFF. The CDR3 nucleotides read TGCAGCGTTGAATTGGGGGTCGGGGAGCTGTTTTTT.

This clone was seen a few times. The V and J genes are TRBV4-1 and TRBJ1-2; 10 bases are a match to TRBD1. CDR1 and CDR2 (germline): MGHRA, YSYEKL. Losses at the gene ends were 0 bases for V and 5 bases for J; bases not matched to a gene: 3. The CDR3 is 15 amino acids. For the CDR3, the DNA is TGCGCCAGCAGCCAAGATGGACAGGGGGGATATGGCTACACCTTC. Protein product: CASSQDGQGGYGYTF.

This clone was counted only a few times. The V and J genes are TRBV29-1 and TRBJ2-7; no reliable D call. Germline CDR1 is SQVTM and CDR2 is ANQGSEA. The CDR3 is made up of 13 amino acids. V gave up 6 bases and J gave up 7 bases, with 19 bases separating them. CDR3 sequence (DNA): TGCAGCGTGGAAACCGGGTTTCCAACTGAGCAGTACTTC. It specifies CSVETGFPTEQYF.

The table lists this clone with a few counts. The rearrangement joins TRBV29-1 to TRBJ2-2; 16 positions agree with TRBD2. In germline, CDR1 is SQVTM, CDR2 ANQGSEA. The CDR3 totals 18 residues. Trimming at V came to 7 bases and at J to 4 bases, leaving 12 bases not matched to a gene. CDR3 sequence (DNA): TGCAGCGGTACCGGGACTAGCGGGGGGGCCTCAGGCACCGGGGAGCTGTTTTTT. As protein: CSGTGTSGGASGTGELFF.

This clone was seen a handful of times. This chain uses TRBV29-1 with TRBJ2-5; 7 bases map to TRBD1. The V gene's germline CDR1 is SQVTM and CDR2 ANQGSEA. The CDR3 is 12 amino acids. The V segment lost 4 bases and the J segment 4 bases; nucleotides outside the gene matches: 3. The chain's CDR3 is CSVGRGLETQYF. The CDR3 DNA sequence: TGCAGCGTTGGAAGGGGGCTAGAGACCCAGTACTTC.

The CDR3 DNA is TGTGCCAGCAGTGAAGAGGCCCCCCAGGTCGGGGGCTACACCTTC. Translated, it gives CASSEEAPQVGGYTF. The V call is TRBV2, the J call TRBJ1-2; D is unresolved. V lost 1 base to trimming and J lost 8 bases, with 17 bases between them. Germline V CDR1 and CDR2: SNHLY, FYNNEI. This CDR3 has 15 amino acids. The variable domain in full, with the rest retrieved from reference TRBV2 and TRBJ1-2, is EPEVTQTPSHQVTQMGQEVILRCVPISNHLYFYWYRQILGQKVEFLVSFYNNEISEKSEIFDDQFSVERPDGSNFTLKIRSTKLEDSAMYFCASSEEAPQVGGYTFGSGTRLTVV.

The sample holds a few counts of this clone. The rearrangement uses TRBV5-4 and TRBJ2-3; a weak D match, TRBD1 (6 bases). Germline V gives CDR1 SGHNT, CDR2 YYREEE (reference sequence). The germline V and J ends were trimmed by 4 bases and 0 bases, with 15 bases remaining between them. CDR3 length: 16 amino acids. Here the CDR3 DNA reads TGTGCCAGCAGCCCACCGACAGGAACCAGCACAGATACGCAGTATTTT. Translation: CASSPPTGTSTDTQYF.

The V gene is TRBV4-2, the J gene TRBJ2-3; 9 positions match TRBD1. Germline V gene sequence: CDR1 LGHNA, CDR2 YNFKEQ. The trim removed 4 bases at V and 4 bases at J, leaving 9 bases unmatched. This CDR3 is built from 16 residues. The CDR3 region has the DNA TGTGCCAGCAGCCGAGCCGGGACAGGGCCTGCAGATACGCAGTATTTT. Translated, it gives CASSRAGTGPADTQYF.

The rearrangement joins TRBV30 to TRBJ2-1; D call uncertain. CDR3 length: 15 residues. V gave up 5 bases and J gave up 0 bases, with 14 bases separating them. Germline loops: CDR1 GTSNPN, CDR2 SVGIG (reference sequence). The CDR3 DNA sequence: TGTGCCTGGCGAAGTTTATCGTACTCCTACAATGAGCAGTTCTTC. Its translation is CAWRSLSYSYNEQFF. The full variable domain, completed using reference TRBV30 and TRBJ2-1, is SQTIHQWPATLVQPVGSPLSLECTVEGTSNPNLYWYRQAAGRGLQLLFYSVGIGQISSEVPQNLSASRPQDRQFILSSKKLLLSDSGFYLCAWRSLSYSYNEQFFGPGTRLTVL.

The rearrangement links TRBV29-1 to TRBJ2-1; perhaps D is TRBD1 or TRBD2 (6 bases each). This CDR3 has 16 amino acids. V lost 4 bases to trimming and J lost 5 bases, with 21 bases between them. Germline loops: CDR1 SQVTM, CDR2 ANQGSEA. The CDR3, as DNA: TGCAGCGTTGTGGCCTGGGGGGTCGGGGGCCACAATGAGCAGTTCTTC. This encodes CSVVAWGVGGHNEQFF.

The chain uses TRBV29-1 and TRBJ1-1, with 8 bases matching TRBD1. After removal of 4 bases from V and 0 bases from J, the junction contained 7 bases not matched to a gene. The V gene's germline CDR1 is SQVTM and CDR2 ANQGSEA. The CDR3 runs to 15 residues. Written as DNA, the CDR3 is TGCAGCGTTGCTCAGTGGACAGGGTTGAACACTGAAGCTTTCTTT. Protein sequence: CSVAQWTGLNTEAFF.

The V call is TRBV6-6, the J call TRBJ2-1; D is ambiguous. This CDR3 contains 15 residues. In germline, CDR1 is MNHNY, CDR2 SVGAGI (reference sequence). V shed 0 bases and J shed 0 bases, with 6 bases lying between them. The CDR3 bases are TGTGCCAGCAGTTACTCGGATAGCTCCTACAATGAGCAGTTCTTC. Its translation is CASSYSDSSYNEQFF.

The chain is built from TRBV6-6 and TRBJ1-2; D is uncertain. Trimming stripped 0 bases from V and 0 bases from J, with 5 bases between. The germline CDR1 and CDR2 sequences are MNHNY and SVGAGI (reference sequence). CDR3 length equals 14 residues. The CDR3 sequence is CASSYSNPNYGYTF. CDR3 DNA sequence: TGTGCCAGCAGTTACTCGAATCCTAACTATGGCTACACCTTC.

The rearrangement joins TRBV29-1 to TRBJ1-3; no clear D. Germline values: CDR1 SQVTM, CDR2 ANQGSEA. The CDR3 has 14 amino acids. V lost 6 bases, J lost 0 bases, and 12 bases lay in between. The CDR3 DNA follows: TGCAGCGTCGCAGCGTCCCTCTCTGGAAACACCATATATTTT. Its translation is CSVAASLSGNTIYF.

The chain recombines TRBV30 with TRBJ1-2, with 8 bases matching TRBD1. Germline CDR1 and CDR2: GTSNPN and SVGIG (reference sequence). Losses at the gene ends were 3 bases for V and 4 bases for J; bases not matched to a gene: 4. There are 13 residues in the CDR3. CDR3 in DNA: TGTGCCTGGAGGGGGACAGGACGCTATGGCTACACCTTC. Translation: CAWRGTGRYGYTF.

This clone was found a few times. Written as DNA, the CDR3 is TGTGCCAGCAGCACAGTTGGGGGTCAGCCCCAGCATTTT. Translation: CASSTVGGQPQHF. The genes are TRBV6-1 and TRBJ1-5, with D possibly matching TRBD1 (5 bases). V lost 6 bases and J 6 bases, leaving 12 bases between the germline ends. The CDR3 loop spans 13 amino acids. The germline gives CDR1 MNHNS, CDR2 SASEGT.

The rearrangement joins TRBV30 to TRBJ1-5; no firm D call. Between the trimmed V and J ends, which lost 0 bases and 4 bases, there was a span of 10 bases. The CDR3 length is 14 residues. The V gene's germline CDR1 is GTSNPN and CDR2 SVGIG (reference sequence). The CDR3 nucleotides are TGTGCCTGGAGTGTCTCGGGTTCTAATCAGCCCCAGCATTTT. Translated: CAWSVSGSNQPQHF. Complete variable domain (other parts from reference TRBV30 and TRBJ1-5): SQTIHQWPATLVQPVGSPLSLECTVEGTSNPNLYWYRQAAGRGLQLLFYSVGIGQISSEVPQNLSASRPQDRQFILSSKKLLLSDSGFYLCAWSVSGSNQPQHFGDGTRLSIL.

The chain uses TRBV30 and TRBJ2-2, with a weak D call TRBD1 (5 bases). Trimming cost V 2 bases and J 2 bases, with 12 bases left between them. The germline V gene encodes CDR1 GTSNPN and CDR2 SVGIG (reference sequence). This CDR3 is 15 amino acids long. For the CDR3, the DNA is TGTGCCTGGAGTAGGGGAACAAGAAACACCGGGGAGCTGTTTTTT. Amino acids: CAWSRGTRNTGELFF.

V usage is TRBV4-3 and J usage is TRBJ1-2, with TRBD1 as a possible D gene (5 bases). V was cut by 4 bases and J by 3 bases, with 9 bases left in between. The length of the CDR3 is 13 residues. Germline CDR1 and CDR2: LGHNA and YSLEER. This CDR3 reads CASSLGGDYGYTF. CDR3 coding DNA: TGCGCCAGCAGCCTCGGAGGGGACTATGGCTACACCTTC.

The V and J genes are TRBV4-1 and TRBJ2-5; 12 bases are shared with TRBD2. Trimming took 1 base from V and 4 from J; bases not matched to a gene: 4. Germline lookup yields CDR1 MGHRA and CDR2 YSYEKL. The CDR3 runs 16 residues. CDR3 sequence reads: CASSQGASGGVETQYF. CDR3 DNA sequence: TGCGCCAGCAGCCAAGGGGCTAGCGGGGGGGTAGAGACCCAGTACTTC.

V gene TRBV7-9 combines with J gene TRBJ2-3; D gene uncertain. V dropped 6 bases and J dropped 5 bases, with 9 bases sitting between them. This CDR3 has 12 amino acids. Germline CDR1 is SEHNR and CDR2 is FQNEAQ (reference sequence). The CDR3 region is CASSRSRDTQYF. Written as DNA, the CDR3 is TGTGCCAGCAGTCGTTCAAGAGATACGCAGTATTTT. The variable domain in full, with the rest retrieved from reference TRBV7-9 and TRBJ2-3, is DTGVSQNPRHKITKRGQNVTFRCDPISEHNRLYWYRQTLGQGPEFLTYFQNEAQLEKSRLLSDRFSAERPKGSFSTLEIQRTEQGDSAMYLCASSRSRDTQYFGPGTRLTVL.

This clone has a single count. V usage is TRBV5-1 and J usage is TRBJ2-1; maybe TRBD2 (5 bases). Germline values: CDR1 SGHRS, CDR2 YFSETQ. V was shortened by 4 bases and J by 0 bases, with 14 bases between the two germline ends. The CDR3 spans 16 residues. For the CDR3, the DNA is TGCGCCAGCAGCACCTGGACTGTTAGCTCCTACAATGAGCAGTTCTTC. This codes for CASSTWTVSSYNEQFF.